This TCR beta chain was documented in a study of early T cells in non-severe SARS-CoV-2 infection. Study-level background: Sequencing of bulk RNA from unsorted whole blood was done, without chain pairing. General study results and limits: CD4 and private specificities were missed by VDJdb matching, which favored anti-spike CD8 responses.

Note on this clonotype: What it recognizes is unknown.

The CDR3 sequence is 15 residues long. The junction had 5 bases not matched to a gene; V was cut back by 4 bases and J by 9 bases. Unique molecular identifiers were added to individual cDNA molecules. TCRdb analysed the 5' RACE reads with MiXCR anew, one entry per CDR3 protein. This sample has fewer than 80,000 distinct CDR3 sequences, with 13% found just once. The V and J genes are TRBV12-3 or TRBV12-4 and TRBJ2-4; 14 bases match TRBD2. The sequence was collected from an adult who was a healthcare worker with PCR-confirmed SARS-CoV-2 infection or an uninfected control (not recorded which). The material sequenced was whole blood. This chain's CDR3 is CASSSGLAGGSIQYF. DNA of the CDR3: TGTGCCAGCAGTTCTGGACTAGCGGGAGGTAGCATTCAGTACTTC.